This TCR beta chain was recovered during a study of vaccination effects on CD4 cells after COVID-19. For this clone: Its antigen is not known.

The ViraFEST assay expanded antigen-specific CD4+ T cells with viral peptide pools before sequencing. Researchers isolated CD4+ T cells once about 11 days of culture had elapsed. Previously uninfected by SARS-CoV-2, the vaccine recipients also showed negative nucleocapsid antibodies. The authors replaced half the medium with IL-2 medium on days 3 and 7. Profiled with immunoSEQ multiplex PCR; TCRdb holds only in-frame clones, not every one. The data show tens of thousands of clones, 78% seen once. The V gene lost 5 bases and the J gene lost 5 bases, with 10 bases spanning the gap. This CDR3 comprises 13 residues. Per germline, CDR1 LNHDA and CDR2 SQIVND (reference sequence).

The receptor was isolated from a human donor who received a COVID-19 vaccine. Sequenced here: CD4+ T cells from PBMCs cultured with SARS-CoV-2 spike peptides, sampled before COVID-19 vaccination. The V call is TRBV19, the J call TRBJ1-5; a possible D gene is TRBD1 (5 bases). In DNA, the CDR3 is TGTGCCAGTAGTCCCCGGGGGGATCAGCCCCAGCATTTT. The encoded protein is CASSPRGDQPQHF. Together with reference TRBV19 and TRBJ1-5, the CDR3 gives the full variable domain: DGGITQSPKYLFRKEGQNVTLSCEQNLNHDAMYWYRQDPGQGLRLIYYSQIVNDFQKGDIAEGYSVSREKKESFPLTVTSAQKNPTAFYLCASSPRGDQPQHFGDGTRLSIL.